This entry lists 2 T cell receptor beta chains sequenced from one sample in a study of cytomegalovirus exposure and HLA in healthy donors. Method: immunoSEQ multiplex PCR; TCRdb's copy keeps in-frame clones and lacks some. The table lists some 170,000 clones, about 87% of them singletons. What was sequenced was PBMCs. Every receptor here comes from a woman younger than 45 in good health and CMV-seronegative.

This clone was seen a handful of times. The chain carries TRBV2 and TRBJ1-2; possible D gene TRBD1, 5 bases. The CDR3 spans 14 residues. Trimming removed 2 bases from V and 7 bases from J, with 14 bases in between. The germline V gene encodes CDR1 SNHLY and CDR2 FYNNEI. The CDR3 bases are TGTGCCAGCAGTGAATCTGTGGGTGGGGCTGGCTACACCTTC. Protein: CASSESVGGAGYTF. The variable domain in full, completed from reference TRBV2 and TRBJ1-2, reads EPEVTQTPSHQVTQMGQEVILRCVPISNHLYFYWYRQILGQKVEFLVSFYNNEISEKSEIFDDQFSVERPDGSNFTLKIRSTKLEDSAMYFCASSESVGGAGYTFGSGTRLTVV.

V usage is TRBV7-9 and J usage is TRBJ1-2; D remains unclear. The CDR3 spans 15 residues. V lost 0 bases and J 4 bases, leaving 12 bases between the germline ends. In germline, CDR1 is SEHNR, CDR2 FQNEAQ (reference sequence). CDR3 protein: CASSLAEREGYGYTF. The CDR3, as DNA: TGTGCCAGCAGCTTAGCAGAGAGGGAGGGCTATGGCTACACCTTC.